This TCR beta chain was captured in a study of T-cell reconstitution after alpha-beta-depleted transplantation in children (dated by TCRdb to the mid-2010s). For context, the study as a whole: Using TCR repertoire profiling, the study followed T-cell immune reconstitution in a quantitative way in children after TCRalphabeta/CD19-depleted allogeneic hematopoietic cell transplantation.

V loses 4 bases at its end and J loses 4 bases; junction bases beyond the gene matches: 6. The CDR3 sequence holds 16 residues, the cysteine and phenylalanine included. This entry keeps only the CDR3 DNA: 48 bases, framed from base 1. The germline V gene (reference sequence) provides CDR1 DFQATT and CDR2 SNEGSKA. To prepare the library, PCR was applied. Instrument on record: Illumina HiSeq 2500. Molecular barcoding was employed in the preparation of TCR libraries, with unique molecular identifiers being used to normalize TCRbeta repertoire quantification. In-frame beta chains were kept once TCRdb had trimmed the public reads at Q25 with fastp and called clones with MiXCR. Each entry is one CDR3 protein sequence, shown with its most common DNA and genes. For this sample there are roughly 200,000 distinct CDR3 sequences; more than 14% appear just once. About 13% of the sample goes to the ten largest clones.

This clonotype was observed a handful of times. The specificity of this receptor is unknown. Per-base qualities were not stored, and no clone one base away is much larger. The starting material was PBMCs from the stem cell graft donor, obtained from the stem cell graft. This TCR was sampled from a human donor who donated a stem cell graft to a child with acute lymphoblastic leukemia. The chain links TRBV20-1 with TRBJ2-1, with TRBD2 identical over 14 junction bases. The CDR3 protein: CSATPTSGRAYNEQFF. At the DNA level, the sequence is TGCAGTGCTACACCGACTAGCGGGAGGGCTTACAATGAGCAGTTCTTC.